Sequencing of this T cell receptor (beta chain) was carried out in a study of cytomegalovirus exposure and HLA in healthy donors. Overall study findings and caveats: The study designated some 180 TCR beta chains cytomegalovirus-associated. An analysis was carried out at a later point. It showed that HLA-associated TCR beta chains were more clonally expanded than equally common non-associated chains.

This PCR relied on a set of 60 Vbeta primers and 13 Jbeta primers. The assay was immunoSEQ multiplex PCR, and TCRdb's table has in-frame clones only and misses some. The sample lists under 200,000 clones; under 80% were seen once. V was pared by 6 bases and J by 4 bases, with 19 bases between. This CDR3 spans 16 amino acids. Germline CDR1 LNHDA, CDR2 SQIVND (reference sequence). About this clone: What it binds is unknown.

This chain joins TRBV19 and TRBJ2-1; tentative D call: TRBD2 (7 bases). The source material was PBMCs. The sequence was obtained from a female donor in good health and CMV-seronegative. The CDR3 protein is CASSGGRGHEYNEQFF. The DNA of the CDR3 is TGTGCCAGTAGCGGGGGGAGGGGACACGAATACAATGAGCAGTTCTTC.